This TCR beta chain was documented in a study of T cells in Graves' hyperthyroidism and ophthalmopathy (dated by TCRdb to the late 2010s). About the study as a whole: Peripheral blood samples were taken at the time of initial diagnosis, prior to any treatment. Once sampling was done, hyperthyroidism patients were given methimazole at a starting dose of 30 mg daily, whereas ophthalmopathy patients were given high-dose intravenous methylprednisolone. The 80 to 100 discovery patients were randomly divided into training and test sets at a 7:3 ratio. Prospective prediction of ophthalmopathy was tested in an independent validation cohort of approximately 19 hyperthyroidism patients and 15 to 17 patients who later progressed to ophthalmopathy. The paper reports TCR Vbeta CDR3 sequencing of some 140 peripheral blood samples: approximately 43 ophthalmopathy, about 75 hyperthyroidism and 17 progressor patients. In about 6 Graves' hyperthyroidism patients, the study also compared T-cell repertoires from thyroid tissue with T-cell repertoires from blood. A discovery cohort of 95 to 100 patients, approximately 45 with Graves' ophthalmopathy and approximately 55 with stable Graves' hyperthyroidism, was used to find distinguishing TCR V-J signatures. Points the paper makes about the study in general: No statistical method was used to set the sample size in advance, and investigators knew the group allocation. In validation, the model predicted progression to ophthalmopathy with around 71% sensitivity and less than 75% specificity, a median of roughly seven months before onset. Blood samples also contained most of the expanded thyroid clonotypes (frequency above 0.001), which suggests that blood repertoires may reflect thyroid immune responses. A 13 V-J signature model separated ophthalmopathy from stable hyperthyroidism, with about 88% sensitivity and roughly 84% specificity in cross-validation and 80%/75% in testing.

Taken from the germline V gene, the CDR1 and CDR2 loops are SGHRS and YFSETQ. From the cysteine through the phenylalanine, the CDR3 covers 15 amino acids. Only the CDR3 region is kept as DNA, spanning 45 bases read in frame from base 1. The TCR beta CDR3 regions were amplified from the RNA transcripts. The first round of RT-PCR for the TCR CDR3 was performed with the HTBI primer set and the Qiagen OneStep RT-PCR kit. Libraries were constructed in a second round of multiplex PCR, after which size selection and purification were performed. Libraries were sequenced paired-end with 100 bp reads on an Illumina HiSeq2000. Regarding the original processing steps: SOAPnuke was used to process the raw data, removing reads that contained adapters or uncalled bases, had a mean Phred below 15, or lacked an exact match to the constant primer or identifier. COPE v1.2.5 was used to merge the high-quality paired reads, and each unique nucleotide sequence was defined as a clonotype. MiTCR v1.1 was used to align the clonotypes against IMGT TRBV, TRBD and TRBJ reference segments. The analysis included only V-J combinations with a frequency above 0.0001, which together covered 99.2% of the repertoires. A TCS score was defined as the ratio of F50 (clonal expansion) to E x V (chaos), with BLOSUM62-based TCRdist applied between CDR3 peptides within each V-J. Welch's t-statistics and random forest reduced roughly 530 V-J features to 13, which were used in a naive Bayes classifier (R e1071). TCRdb applied fastp at Q25 and MiXCR to the public reads, then kept only in-frame beta chains. Here each entry gathers all rows of one CDR3 protein and keeps the most common genes and DNA. TCRdb's processing, not the study's, gives the V and J calls here. This sample is represented by hundreds of thousands of distinct CDR3 sequences; around 13% of them were singletons. Of the sample, 12% is held by the ten largest clones.

On this clonotype itself: It lacks a known antigen. Germline and junction disagree at one end, which may indicate a read error.

Ophthalmopathy patients had moderately to severely active disease, with a Clinical Activity Score of 3 or more, a NOSPECS grade of 4 or more, and a disease duration of less than 3 months. Patients with uncontrolled infections, other autoimmune diseases, pregnancy or lactation were excluded. Diagnoses were based on clinical symptoms, serum thyroxine and TRAb, thyroid ultrasound and orbital computed tomography. PBMCs were separated from over 9 ml of fresh peripheral blood using Ficoll-Paque density gradient centrifugation. Total RNA was extracted with Trizol reagent, and quality was checked on an Agilent 2100 Bioanalyzer.

The receptor's source is a woman between 45 and 65 years old with Graves' ophthalmopathy. Material for sequencing was blood. The V and J segments used are TRBV5-1 and TRBJ2-3; the D segment cannot be called with confidence. The CDR3 reads CASSLRAPNTDAQYF. The nucleotide sequence is TGCGCCAGCAGCTTGCGGGCCCCCAATACAGATGCGCAGTATTTT.